One and the same sample provided the 5 T cell receptor beta chains below, sequenced in a study of blood T cells in healthy people across ages. Through a sample-barcoded 5' primer and a J-beta primer mix, a second PCR was run for roughly 7 to 12 cycles. One entry per CDR3 protein, called by TCRdb with MiXCR from the 5' RACE reads. The repertoire includes roughly 1.7 million distinct CDR3 sequences, almost 35% of them detected once, and around 11% sits in the top ten. Input material: blood. Receptor source: a woman in her twenties or thirties in good health.

This rearrangement joins TRBV10-3 to TRBJ2-7; the D is unclear. Germline V gene sequence: CDR1 ENHRY, CDR2 SYGVKD. V dropped 6 bases and J dropped 5 bases, with 11 bases sitting between them. There are 12 residues in the CDR3. The CDR3 region has the DNA TGTGCCATCAGGTCGGACCTGCACGAGCAGTACTTC. Amino acid sequence: CAIRSDLHEQYF.

This clonotype has a count of ten or more. J is TRBJ1-6 and V is TRBV7-9; 7 bases align to TRBD1. The CDR3 length is 14 residues. The V segment lost 4 bases and the J segment 7 bases; nucleotides outside the gene matches: 4. Germline V gene data show CDR1 as SEHNR and CDR2 as FQNEAQ (reference sequence). CDR3 loop: CASSSGTENSPLHF. CDR3 bases: TGTGCCAGCAGCTCCGGGACAGAAAATTCACCCCTCCACTTT.

In this sample, this clonotype turned up a few times. This chain joins TRBV5-1 and TRBJ2-5; 8 bases are shared with TRBD2. The germline V gene encodes CDR1 SGHRS and CDR2 YFSETQ. Trimming removed 5 bases from V and 6 bases from J; junction bases left unmatched: 9. The CDR3 is 14 residues long. The CDR3 sequence is CASRTSVYVQTQYF. CDR3 DNA sequence: TGCGCCAGCAGGACTAGCGTATATGTCCAGACCCAGTACTTC. Based on the CDR3 plus reference TRBV5-1 and TRBJ2-5, the full variable domain is KAGVTQTPRYLIKTRGQQVTLSCSPISGHRSVSWYQQTPGQGLQFLFEYFSETQRNKGNFPGRFSGRQFSNSRSEMNVSTLELGDSALYLCASRTSVYVQTQYFGPGTRLLVL.

The CDR3, as DNA: TGTGCCAGCAGCAGTAGAAGGATGGCGCCGAGCAATGAGCAGTTCTTC. This encodes CASSSRRMAPSNEQFF. The rearrangement joins TRBV21-1 to TRBJ2-1; whether TRBD1, the table's D call, matches the DNA was not checked. TRBV21-1 is classified as a pseudogene. The CDR3 contains 16 residues.

This clonotype turned up a few times. The rearrangement joins TRBV18 to TRBJ1-6, with a tentative D call TRBD1 (5 bases). Germline loops: CDR1 KGHSH, CDR2 LQKENI. Trimming shortened V by 3 bases and J by 7 bases, and 13 bases separated the two germline ends. The CDR3 length is 15 residues. CDR3 protein: CASSPMRGANSPLHF. DNA of the CDR3: TGTGCCAGCTCACCCATGAGAGGGGCCAATTCACCCCTCCACTTT.